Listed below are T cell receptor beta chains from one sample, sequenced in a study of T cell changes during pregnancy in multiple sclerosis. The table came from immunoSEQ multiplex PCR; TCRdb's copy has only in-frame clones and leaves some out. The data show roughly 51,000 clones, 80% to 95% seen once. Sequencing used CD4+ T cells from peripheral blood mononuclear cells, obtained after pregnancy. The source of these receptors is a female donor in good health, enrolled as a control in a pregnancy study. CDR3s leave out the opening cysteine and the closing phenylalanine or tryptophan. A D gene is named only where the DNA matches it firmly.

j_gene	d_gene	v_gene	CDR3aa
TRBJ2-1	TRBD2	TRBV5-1	ASSLLAGGRAYNEQF
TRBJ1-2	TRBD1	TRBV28	ASSPRDRGYYGYT
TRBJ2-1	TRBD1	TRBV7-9	ASSTHDRGTYNEQF
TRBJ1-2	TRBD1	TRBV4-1	ASRRTGEGGYT
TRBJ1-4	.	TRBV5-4	ASSYMPTNEKLF
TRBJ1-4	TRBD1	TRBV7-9	ASSLSDRGVREKLF
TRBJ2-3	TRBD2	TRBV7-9	ASSFLAGDTDTQY
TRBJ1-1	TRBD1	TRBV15	ATSSRGDRRSIEAF
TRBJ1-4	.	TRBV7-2	ASSLAPGLNEKLF
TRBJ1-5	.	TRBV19	ASSADYNQPQH
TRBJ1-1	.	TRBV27	ASIPWGPNTEAF
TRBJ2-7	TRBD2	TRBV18	ASSPRASGGAENEQY
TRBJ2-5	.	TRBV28	ASSLETSIQETQY
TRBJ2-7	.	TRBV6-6	ASSFRDFTYEQY
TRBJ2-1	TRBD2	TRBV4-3	ASSQQAGGHYNEQF
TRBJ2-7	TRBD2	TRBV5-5	ASSLTGTTYEQY
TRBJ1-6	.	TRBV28	ASSGLTGGGSPLH
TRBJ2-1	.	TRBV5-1	ASGPGGHEQF
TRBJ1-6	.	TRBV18	ASSPQNGGNSPLH
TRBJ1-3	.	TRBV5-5	ASSLALLAGNTIY
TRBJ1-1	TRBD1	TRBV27	ASRHRGEAF
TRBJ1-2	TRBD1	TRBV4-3	ASSQERTGASYGYT
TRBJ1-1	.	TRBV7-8	ASSTDSATEAF
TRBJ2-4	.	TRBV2	ASKGDEGNIQY
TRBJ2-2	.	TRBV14	ASSQGKPGRENTGELF
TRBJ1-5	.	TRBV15	ATSRDGGRQH
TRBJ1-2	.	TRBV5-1	ASSSTGTAGSYGYT
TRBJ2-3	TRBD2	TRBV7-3	ASSQAASGGEDTQY
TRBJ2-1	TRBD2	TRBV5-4	ASSLGLTGGNEQF
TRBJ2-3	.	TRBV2	ASSGQFRTDTQY
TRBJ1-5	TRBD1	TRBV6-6	ASKTGGTGQPQH
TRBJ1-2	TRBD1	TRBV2	ASSPSGTGSFGYT
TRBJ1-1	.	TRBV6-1	ASSTRGQNTEAF
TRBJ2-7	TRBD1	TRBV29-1	SVTGTGHHEQY
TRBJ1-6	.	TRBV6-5	ASTPSGMSRSPLH
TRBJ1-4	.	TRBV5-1	ASSFGQRLNEKLF
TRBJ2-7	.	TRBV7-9	ASRTAGGAGAEQY
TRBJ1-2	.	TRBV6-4	ASSGGGHGYT
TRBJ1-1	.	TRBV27	ASSTFRDIRDEAF
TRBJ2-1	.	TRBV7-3	ASSLGFGYNEQF
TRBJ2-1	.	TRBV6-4	ASSLEAGSYNEQF
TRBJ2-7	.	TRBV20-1	SASDAGIQY
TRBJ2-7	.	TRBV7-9	ASQGGQTYEQY
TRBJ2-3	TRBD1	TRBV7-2	ASSSRQGNTDTQY
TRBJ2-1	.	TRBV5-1	ASSFSRGAGYNEQF
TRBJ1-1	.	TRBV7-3	ASSKTGFSTEAF
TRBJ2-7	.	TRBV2	ASSPLGSEQY
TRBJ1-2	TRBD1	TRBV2	ASSEGTGISGYT
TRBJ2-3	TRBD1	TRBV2	ASMDREADTQY
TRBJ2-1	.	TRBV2	ASSNRDTSGEQF
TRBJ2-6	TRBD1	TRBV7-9	ASSSRDRGLGANVLT
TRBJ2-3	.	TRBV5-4	ASSSTGRKADTQY
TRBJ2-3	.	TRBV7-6	ASSSSLPRTDTQY
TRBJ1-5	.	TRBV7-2	ASSLVAGQPQH
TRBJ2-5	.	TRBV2	ASILSEGLQETQY